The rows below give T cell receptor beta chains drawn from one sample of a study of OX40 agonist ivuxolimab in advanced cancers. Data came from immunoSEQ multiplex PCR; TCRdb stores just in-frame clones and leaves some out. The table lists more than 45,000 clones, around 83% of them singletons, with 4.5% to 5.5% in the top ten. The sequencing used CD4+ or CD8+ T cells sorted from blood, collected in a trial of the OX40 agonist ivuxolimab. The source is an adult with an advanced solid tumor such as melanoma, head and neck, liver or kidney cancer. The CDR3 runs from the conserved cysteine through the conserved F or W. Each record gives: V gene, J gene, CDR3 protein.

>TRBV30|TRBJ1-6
CAWARGGRSPLHF
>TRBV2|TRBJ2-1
CASREDYNEQFF
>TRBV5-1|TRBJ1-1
CASSLSLLLGTEAFF
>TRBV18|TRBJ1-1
CASSPTQGGTEAFF
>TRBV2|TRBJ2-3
CASTPTSGTDTQYF
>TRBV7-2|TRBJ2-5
CASSRPGRGETQYF
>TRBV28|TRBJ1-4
CASSLNEKLFF
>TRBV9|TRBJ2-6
CASSVWASGANVLTF
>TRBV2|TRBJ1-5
CASSYEGGSNQPQHF
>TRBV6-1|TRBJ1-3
CASTMTVPGNTIYF
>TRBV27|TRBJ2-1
CASSQSNEQFF
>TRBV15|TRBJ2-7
CATSREWGGSLLGYEQYF
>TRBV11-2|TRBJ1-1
CASSPTAGPGKGTEAFF
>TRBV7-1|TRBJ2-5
CASSSSGTPGQKGLQREYQETQYF
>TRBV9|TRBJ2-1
CASSARLAGGPNEQFF
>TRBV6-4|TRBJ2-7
CASSDSQKPYEQYF
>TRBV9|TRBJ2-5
CASSVATWETQYF
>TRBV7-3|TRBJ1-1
CASSLGGWTDPAFF
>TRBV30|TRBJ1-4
CAGSWAANEELFF
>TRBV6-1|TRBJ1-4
CASSAYYYRSRDQKLFF
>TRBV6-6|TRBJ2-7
CATGRRTGTYEQYF
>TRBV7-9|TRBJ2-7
CASSFLSGGEQYF
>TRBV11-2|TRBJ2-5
CATLDGQGAQYF
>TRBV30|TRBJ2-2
CAWRQGEFGELFF
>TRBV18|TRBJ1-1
CASSPLGRRNTEAFF
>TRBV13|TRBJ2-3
CASRDSTDTQYF
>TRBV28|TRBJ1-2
CASSFRNYGYTF
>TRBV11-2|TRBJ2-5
CASSWGRQETQYF
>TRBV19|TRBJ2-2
CASNTLVAGELFF
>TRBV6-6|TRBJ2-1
CASSSTTGNNEQFF
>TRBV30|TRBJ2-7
CAWSVGRPYEQYF